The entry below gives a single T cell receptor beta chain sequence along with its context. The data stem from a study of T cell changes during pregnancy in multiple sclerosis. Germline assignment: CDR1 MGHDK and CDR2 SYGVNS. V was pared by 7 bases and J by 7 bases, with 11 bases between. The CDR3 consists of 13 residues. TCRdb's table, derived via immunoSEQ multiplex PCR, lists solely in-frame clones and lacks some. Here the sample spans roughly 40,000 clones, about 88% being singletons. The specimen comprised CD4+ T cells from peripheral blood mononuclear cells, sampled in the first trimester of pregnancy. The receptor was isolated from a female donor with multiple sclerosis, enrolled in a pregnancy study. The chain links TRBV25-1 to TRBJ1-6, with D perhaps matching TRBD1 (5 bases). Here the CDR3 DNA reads TGTGCCAGCATTGGGGGACTCAATTCACCCCTCCACTTT. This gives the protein CASIGGLNSPLHF.